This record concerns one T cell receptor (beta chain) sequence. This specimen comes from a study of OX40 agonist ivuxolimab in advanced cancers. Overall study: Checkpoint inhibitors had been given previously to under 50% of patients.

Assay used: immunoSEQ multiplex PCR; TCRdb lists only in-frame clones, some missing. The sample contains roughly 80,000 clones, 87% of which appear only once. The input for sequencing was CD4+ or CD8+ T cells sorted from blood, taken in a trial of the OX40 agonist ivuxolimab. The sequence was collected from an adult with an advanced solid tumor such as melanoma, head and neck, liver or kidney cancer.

The CDR3 sequence is CASSLVMGRYNEQFF. The CDR3 nucleotides read TGCGCCAGCAGCTTGGTAATGGGACGGTACAATGAGCAGTTCTTC. The chain employs TRBV5-1 and TRBJ2-1, with D possibly being TRBD1 or TRBD2 (5 bases each). The CDR3 contains 15 residues. V was shortened by 0 bases and J by 4 bases, with 11 bases between the two germline ends. In germline, CDR1 is SGHRS, CDR2 YFSETQ.